The 6 T cell receptor beta chains listed next were all sequenced from one sample in a study of T cells after yellow fever vaccination. TCRdb reprocessed the 5' RACE reads via MiXCR and lists one record per CDR3 protein. The profile covers around 250,000 distinct CDR3 sequences, with about 7.1% appearing a single time and approximately 0.85% taken by the ten largest. Sequencing used CD4+ T cells sorted from PBMCs, obtained 15 days after the yellow fever booster vaccination. All receptors come from a man aged 25-40 years who received the YFV17D yellow fever vaccine.

About this clonotype: A much larger clonotype is one base distant, so this may be a read error. The CDR3 sequence is CVSSYSIRDRNTGELFF. Written as DNA, the CDR3 is TGTGTCAGCAGTTACTCGATTAGGGACAGGAACACCGGGGAGCTGTTTTTT. The rearrangement joins TRBV6-2 or TRBV6-3 to TRBJ2-2; 7 nucleotides match TRBD1. The CDR3 runs 17 residues. The germline V gene has CDR1 MNHEY and CDR2 SVGEGT.

This clonotype was detected ten times or more. V gene TRBV5-1 combines with J gene TRBJ2-7; weak D call: TRBD2 (5 bases). This CDR3 comprises 14 residues. V was pared by 2 bases and J by 2 bases, with 11 bases between. Germline V CDR1 and CDR2: SGHRS, YFSETQ. The CDR3 DNA reads as TGCGCCAGCAGCTTTAGCGAACCAACCTACGAGCAGTACTTC. It encodes CASSFSEPTYEQYF.

The chain recombines TRBV6-5 with TRBJ1-2, with 7 bases lining up with TRBD1. V was pared by 6 bases and J by 4 bases, with 5 bases of the junction left unmatched. There are 13 residues in the CDR3. The germline V gene has CDR1 MNHEY and CDR2 SVGAGI. CDR3 loop: CASRGQSVYGYTF. The CDR3 coding sequence is TGTGCCAGCAGGGGACAGTCGGTCTATGGCTACACCTTC.

The chain carries TRBV5-1 and TRBJ1-1, with a weak D call TRBD1 (5 bases). The germline gives CDR1 SGHRS, CDR2 YFSETQ. Trimming pared 6 bases from V and 1 base from J, leaving 13 bases between. The CDR3 is 14 amino acids. CDR3 nucleotide sequence: TGCGCCAGCACGTCGTTGGGGACGAACACTGAAGCTTTCTTT. Its protein product is CASTSLGTNTEAFF.

This clonotype showed up just a few times. The chain has TRBV7-2 and TRBJ2-3, with D possibly called TRBD1 or TRBD2 (5 bases each). The CDR3 contains 14 residues. Looked up from germline, CDR1 is SGHTA and CDR2 is FQGNSA. Trimming removed 5 bases from V and 1 base from J, with 10 bases in between. The CDR3 loop reads CASSRMGGTDTQYF. As DNA, the CDR3 is TGTGCCAGCAGCCGTATGGGGGGCACAGATACGCAGTATTTT.

This clonotype was counted a few times. The chain uses TRBV12-3 or TRBV12-4 and TRBJ1-1; D remains ambiguous. V was pared by 2 bases and J by 1 base, with 14 bases between. CDR3 length: 16 amino acids. CDR3 DNA sequence: TGTGCCAGCAGTTTAAGGTCAGCGGTAAAGAACACTGAAGCTTTCTTT. Protein: CASSLRSAVKNTEAFF.